This TCR beta chain came from a study of CD8+CD57+ T cells in acquired aplastic anemia. For the study at large: DNA recovered from sorted CD4+ and CD8+ cells had a mean of about 3.5 ug. On average, healthy donors gave around 9.8 million reads for CD4+ cells.

V lost 5 bases, J lost 1 base, and 5 bases lay in between. The germline CDR1 and CDR2 sequences are SQVTM and ANQGSEA. The CDR3 extends over 11 amino acids. This clonotype was observed at least ten times. What it binds is unknown. Genomic DNA acted as the template from which TCR beta VDJ combination and CDR3 sequence profiling were carried out. MiXCR, applied by TCRdb to the reads, yields one record per CDR3 protein. The sample yields around 140,000 distinct CDR3 sequences, around 41% seen once. Study observations and caveats: Patients and controls shared about 30 CD8+ CDR3 sequences, which appeared highly expressed in patients and within their immunodominant clones.

The specimen was sorted CD4+, CD8+, or CD8+CD57+ T cells (not recorded which) from PBMCs. V usage is TRBV29-1 and J usage is TRBJ1-1; D is unresolved. This sequence originates from a human donor in good health, serving as a control. The CDR3 is CSVIKNTEAFF. The CDR3 coding sequence is TGCAGCGTTATAAAGAACACTGAAGCTTTCTTT.